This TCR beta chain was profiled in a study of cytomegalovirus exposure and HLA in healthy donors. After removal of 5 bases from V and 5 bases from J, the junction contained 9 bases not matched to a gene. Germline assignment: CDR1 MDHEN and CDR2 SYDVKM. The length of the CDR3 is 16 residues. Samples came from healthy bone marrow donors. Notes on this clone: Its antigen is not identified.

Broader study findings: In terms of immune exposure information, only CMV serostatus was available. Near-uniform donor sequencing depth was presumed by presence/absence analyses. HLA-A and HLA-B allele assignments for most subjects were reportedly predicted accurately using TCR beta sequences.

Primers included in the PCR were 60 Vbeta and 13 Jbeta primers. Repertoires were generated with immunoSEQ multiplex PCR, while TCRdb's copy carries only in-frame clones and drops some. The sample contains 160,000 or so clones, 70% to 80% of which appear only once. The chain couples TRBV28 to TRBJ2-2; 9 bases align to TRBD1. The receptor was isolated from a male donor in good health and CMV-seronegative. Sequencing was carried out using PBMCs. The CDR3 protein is CASSPTGTGLTGELFF. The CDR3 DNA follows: TGTGCCAGCAGTCCGACCGGGACAGGGTTAACCGGGGAGCTGTTTTTT.